These 19 T cell receptor beta chains were all obtained from the same sample, sequenced in a study of blood T cell repertoires in COVID-19. Produced via immunoSEQ multiplex PCR; TCRdb's table is partial and in-frame only. The top ten hold 25% of the sample, which has more than 85,000 clones, about 79% seen once. Sequenced sample: peripheral blood. The receptors originated from a man aged 60 to 69 with acute or convalescent COVID-19.

V and J are TRBV19 and TRBJ2-5; 7 nucleotides match TRBD1. Looked up from germline, CDR1 is LNHDA and CDR2 is SQIVND (reference sequence). The V segment lost 10 bases and the J segment 4 bases; nucleotides outside the gene matches: 6. The CDR3 runs 12 residues. In DNA form, the CDR3 reads TGTGCCACCGGAAACAGGGGAGAGACCCAGTACTTC. Amino acids: CATGNRGETQYF.

This clone was seen once. The CDR3 loop is CASTPTYAGYGYTF. The CDR3 nucleotides read TGTGCCAGTACCCCGACATATGCGGGCTATGGCTACACCTTC. V gene TRBV19 combines with J gene TRBJ1-2; D is uncertain. V lost 7 bases and J lost 4, with 16 bases in between. Per germline, CDR1 LNHDA and CDR2 SQIVND (reference sequence). The CDR3 is 14 residues long.

This clone was detected only a few times. The chain employs TRBV3-1 (or the pseudogene TRBV3-2) and TRBJ1-6, with D hard to call. Trimming pared 4 bases from V and 7 bases from J, leaving 17 bases between. CDR1 and CDR2 (germline): LGHDT, YNNKEL (reference sequence). This CDR3 spans 16 amino acids. The CDR3 nucleotides are TGTGCCAGCAGCCCGAGTCCAGGCATCAGGAATTCACCCCTCCACTTT. This sequence encodes CASSPSPGIRNSPLHF.

Here the CDR3 reads CATRDETGRNPSNQPQHF. The CDR3 DNA reads as TGTGCCACCAGAGATGAGACAGGGAGGAACCCAAGCAATCAGCCCCAGCATTTT. The gene calls are TRBV15 and TRBJ1-5; 7 bases map to TRBD1. Germline trimming cut 6 bases from V and 1 base from J; bases unmatched to any gene: 15. Germline CDR1 reads LNHNV; CDR2 reads YYDKDF (reference sequence). The CDR3 covers 18 residues.

V and J are TRBV28 and TRBJ1-5, with 10 bases aligning to TRBD1. V gave up 5 bases and J gave up 6 bases; unmatched junction bases: 13. Germline lookup yields CDR1 MDHEN and CDR2 SYDVKM. The CDR3 runs to 17 residues. In DNA, the CDR3 is TGTGCCAGCAGTCGATCCCCGACAGGGGGCGCGCCTCAGCCCCAGCATTTT. Translated, it gives CASSRSPTGGAPQPQHF. Supplemented by reference TRBV28 and TRBJ1-5, the full variable domain reads DVKVTQSSRYLVKRTGEKVFLECVQDMDHENMFWYRQDPGLGLRLIYFSYDVKMKEKGDIPEGYSVSREKKERFSLILESASTNQTSMYLCASSRSPTGGAPQPQHFGDGTRLSIL.

The rearrangement joins TRBV5-1 to TRBJ1-6, with D possibly TRBD1 on 6 matching bases. Germline V CDR1 and CDR2: SGHRS, YFSETQ. CDR3 length equals 18 residues. With 4 bases removed from V and 0 bases from J, the gap between germline ends came to 17 bases. The CDR3: CASSKGGGSRSYNSPLHF. The DNA of the CDR3 is TGCGCCAGCAGCAAAGGGGGGGGCAGCCGCTCCTATAATTCACCCCTCCACTTT. Together with reference TRBV5-1 and TRBJ1-6, the CDR3 gives the full variable domain: KAGVTQTPRYLIKTRGQQVTLSCSPISGHRSVSWYQQTPGQGLQFLFEYFSETQRNKGNFPGRFSGRQFSNSRSEMNVSTLELGDSALYLCASSKGGGSRSYNSPLHFGNGTRLTVT.

The chain carries TRBV18 and TRBJ2-1; D remains unclear. Germline V gives CDR1 KGHSH, CDR2 LQKENI. Trimming cost V 2 bases and J 5 bases, with 10 bases left between them. The CDR3 is 14 amino acids. DNA of the CDR3: TGTGCCAGCTCACCATCCCTAACCGACAATGAGCAGTTCTTC. Residues: CASSPSLTDNEQFF.

The chain links TRBV5-6 to TRBJ2-7; D may be TRBD2 (5 bases). Trimming stripped 3 bases from V and 2 bases from J, with 18 bases between. This CDR3 contains 16 residues. The germline gives CDR1 SGHDT, CDR2 YYEEEE. The CDR3 region is CASSSLPGIKTYEQYF. The CDR3 coding sequence is TGTGCCAGCAGCTCACTTCCGGGAATCAAAACCTACGAGCAGTACTTC.

The chain carries TRBV18 and TRBJ1-2, with D perhaps TRBD1 (5 bases). The V end was cut by 2 bases, the J end by 2 bases, with 18 bases between. Per the germline V gene, CDR1 is KGHSH and CDR2 is LQKENI. This CDR3 region has 17 residues. The CDR3 region is CASSPSPGRGPNYGYTF. CDR3 DNA: TGTGCCAGCTCACCATCACCCGGGAGGGGCCCCAACTATGGCTACACCTTC.

This chain connects TRBV4-3 to TRBJ2-1; D is ambiguous. From germline, CDR1 is LGHNA and CDR2 YSLEER. Deletions cut 1 base from V and 8 bases from J, with 18 bases between. CDR3 length equals 16 residues. Written as DNA, the CDR3 is TGCGCCAGCAGCCAAGGGGTGAAGTACGGTCGGGATGAGCAGTTCTTC. It encodes CASSQGVKYGRDEQFF.

The chain employs TRBV28 and TRBJ2-7; 7 bases are a match to TRBD1. V dropped 6 bases and J dropped 4; count of bases not matched to a gene: 6. CDR3 length: 13 residues. Germline assignment: CDR1 MDHEN and CDR2 SYDVKM. The CDR3 is CASRKGAGYEQYV. DNA for the CDR3: TGTGCCAGCAGAAAGGGGGCGGGTTACGAGCAGTACGTC.

This clone was seen a few times. The gene calls are TRBV5-1 and TRBJ2-1, with a tentative D call TRBD1 (5 bases). CDR3 size: 14 residues. Trimming stripped 0 bases from V and 4 bases from J, with 8 bases between. CDR1 and CDR2 (germline): SGHRS, YFSETQ. CDR3 amino acids: CASSLERGYNEQFF. The CDR3 DNA reads TGCGCCAGCAGCTTGGAAAGGGGATACAATGAGCAGTTCTTC.

The V and J genes are TRBV29-1 and TRBJ2-3, with D possibly TRBD1 on 6 matching bases. V lost 2 bases and J lost 0, with 12 bases in between. Germline V lookup: CDR1 SQVTM, CDR2 ANQGSEA. The CDR3 has 15 residues. CDR3 in DNA: TGCAGCGTTGAACCAACAGGGTCTAGCACAGATACGCAGTATTTT. It codes for CSVEPTGSSTDTQYF.

The chain carries TRBV6-2 or TRBV6-3 and TRBJ2-1; the D gene is possibly TRBD1 (5 bases). V lost 6 bases and J 7 bases, leaving 28 bases between the germline ends. CDR1 and CDR2 from the germline V gene are MNHEY and SVGEGT. CDR3 length: 18 amino acids. The CDR3 DNA reads TGTGCCAGCAGCCCTTTCACACTACAGGCCGTCCGGGCAAATGAGCAGTTCTTC. Its protein product is CASSPFTLQAVRANEQFF.

The chain is built from TRBV6-6 and TRBJ2-1, with 9 bases aligning to TRBD1. Per germline, CDR1 MNHNY and CDR2 SVGAGI (reference sequence). The CDR3 consists of 13 residues. After removal of 2 bases from V and 14 bases from J, the junction contained 7 bases not matched to a gene. The CDR3 region is CASSYGTGRRKFF. CDR3 bases: TGTGCCAGCAGTTACGGGACAGGGCGACGAAAGTTCTTC.

The chain is built from TRBV6-4 and TRBJ1-1; 7 nucleotides align to TRBD1. Germline loops: CDR1 MRHNA, CDR2 SNTAGT. V lost 3 bases, J lost 5 bases, and 12 bases stayed unmatched. The CDR3 runs 16 residues. The chain's CDR3 is CASSEHTGTAGTEAFF. The CDR3 DNA sequence: TGTGCCAGCAGTGAGCATACCGGGACAGCTGGGACTGAAGCTTTCTTT.

This chain links TRBV6-5 with TRBJ1-6; unclear D gene. CDR1 and CDR2 (germline): MNHEY, SVGAGI. Trimming cost V 4 bases and J 9 bases, with 19 bases left between them. The CDR3 has 16 amino acids. The CDR3 DNA follows: TGTGCCAGCAGTTGGGCCCGCGATGCTATTGGTTCACCCCTCCACTTT. This gives the protein CASSWARDAIGSPLHF.

This rearrangement joins TRBV21-1 to TRBJ1-1; the table calls TRBD1, which could not be checked here. TRBV21-1 is marked as a pseudogene. CDR3 length equals 14 residues. CDR3: CASSQTGTNTEAFF. The CDR3 region has the DNA TGTGCCAGCAGCCAGACAGGGACGAACACTGAAGCTTTCTTT.

The chain employs TRBV7-7 and TRBJ2-2, with 8 bases matching TRBD2. The germline V gene encodes CDR1 SSHAT and CDR2 FNYEAQ (reference sequence). The length of the CDR3 is 20 residues. Trimming at V came to 0 bases and at J to 4 bases, leaving 16 bases not matched to a gene. The CDR3, as DNA: TGTGCCAGCAGCTTAGCCCCGCGGGGGGCGAGGGGGGCGGTCACCGGGGAGCTGTTTTTT. Protein: CASSLAPRGARGAVTGELFF.